The entry below gives a single TCR beta chain sequence along with its context. Each participant's cohort was designated according to participant-reported clinical history. Either two negative PCRs, clearance, or symptom resolution qualified Cohort 3 donors as recovered. These data belong to a study of blood T cell repertoires in COVID-19. On the study more broadly: PBMCs, B-cell-depleted T cells, or T cells were the source of the cDNA or gDNA that made up the material.

Repertoires were generated with immunoSEQ multiplex PCR, while TCRdb's copy carries only in-frame clones and drops some. The sample carries roughly 300,000 clones, approximately 84% recorded once. In germline, CDR1 is GTSNPN, CDR2 SVGIG (reference sequence). This CDR3 spans 12 amino acids. Trimming left V 4 bases short and J 8 bases short, with 14 bases between. The genes are TRBV30 and TRBJ1-2; no clear D gene. Input material: PBMCs or T cells enriched from blood (not recorded which). This TCR came from a man in his thirties or forties who had recovered from COVID-19. CDR3 DNA: TGTGCCTGGATCCGCGGGATATCCGGCTACACCTTC. Its protein product is CAWIRGISGYTF.